The 21 T cell receptor beta chains below were found in one sample sequenced in a study of T-cell reconstitution after alpha-beta-depleted transplantation in children. The library targeted TCRbeta and was prepared with unique molecular identifiers. TCRdb reanalysed the PCR reads using MiXCR and keeps one entry per CDR3 protein. The sample includes around 500,000 distinct CDR3 sequences, more than 20% of them seen just once. This sample comprised PBMCs, mostly from graft donor cells, obtained 360 days after TCRalphabeta/CD19-depleted stem cell transplant. Receptors originate from a boy under two years old who had a stem cell transplant for acute myeloid leukemia, so the T cells may come from the graft donor.

This chain connects TRBV6-2 or TRBV6-3 to TRBJ2-7; D is perhaps TRBD1 or TRBD2 (5 bases each). Germline V gene data show CDR1 as MNHEY and CDR2 as SVGEGT. The CDR3 is 14 amino acids. Trimming removed 6 bases from V and 1 base from J, with 13 bases in between. CDR3 nucleotide sequence: TGTGCCAGCAGCCACCGGGACGCGTCCTACGAGCAGTACTTC. This sequence encodes CASSHRDASYEQYF.

The rearrangement joins TRBV29-1 to TRBJ2-7, with D uncertain. This CDR3 contains 13 residues. Trimming took 2 bases from V and 5 from J, leaving 13 bases between them. Germline V CDR1 and CDR2: SQVTM, ANQGSEA. The CDR3 bases are TGCAGCGTTGAATGGGGTCTCGACAACGAGCAGTACTTC. Protein sequence: CSVEWGLDNEQYF.

The chain couples TRBV6-5 to TRBJ1-1, with 7 nucleotides matching TRBD1. The CDR3 contains 14 residues. The germline CDR1 and CDR2 sequences are MNHEY and SVGAGI. The V gene end was trimmed by 7 bases and the J gene end by 4 bases; junction bases not matched to a gene: 9. CDR3 bases: TGTGCCAGCATTATAACACAGGGGTCCACTGAAGCTTTCTTT. It encodes CASIITQGSTEAFF.

The rearrangement links TRBV9 to TRBJ2-3; D gene uncertain. Germline CDR1 SGDLS, CDR2 YYNGEE. Between the trimmed V and J ends, which lost 0 bases and 0 bases, there was a span of 8 bases. CDR3 length: 15 residues. CDR3 nucleotides: TGTGCCAGCAGCGTAGTCCCCGGGAGCACAGATACGCAGTATTTT. Amino acid sequence: CASSVVPGSTDTQYF. The full variable domain, with the rest looked up from reference TRBV9 and TRBJ2-3, is DSGVTQTPKHLITATGQRVTLRCSPRSGDLSVYWYQQSLDQGLQFLIQYYNGEERAKGNILERFSAQQFPDLHSELNLSSLELGDSALYFCASSVVPGSTDTQYFGPGTRLTVL.

This clonotype was counted only a few times. This chain joins TRBV12-3 or TRBV12-4 and TRBJ2-7, with TRBD1 matching over 10 bases. The CDR3 loop spans 15 amino acids. V lost 2 bases and J lost 7; bases outside the gene matches: 8. The CDR3 spells CASSLIDRGLGEQYF. CDR3 bases: TGTGCCAGCAGTTTAATCGACAGGGGGCTAGGGGAGCAGTACTTC.

This rearrangement joins TRBV6-1 to TRBJ2-2; D not resolved. Trimming shortened V by 5 bases and J by 0 bases, and 13 bases separated the two germline ends. This CDR3 contains 16 residues. In germline, CDR1 is MNHNS, CDR2 SASEGT. The CDR3 DNA reads as TGTGCCAGCAGTAGCGACATATATGCGAACACCGGGGAGCTGTTTTTT. Translating gives CASSSDIYANTGELFF.

This chain links TRBV7-2 with TRBJ2-7; D not resolved. The CDR3 totals 15 residues. The ends were cut back, 5 bases at V and 1 base at J, with 15 bases in the middle. CDR1 is SGHTA and CDR2 is FQGNSA in the germline V gene. CDR3 bases: TGTGCCAGCAGCAGAACCCCTTCGTCATCCTACGAGCAGTACTTC. Translation gives CASSRTPSSSYEQYF.

The chain links TRBV20-1 to TRBJ2-3; 10 bases are a match to TRBD2. The ends lost 5 bases at V and 4 bases at J; junction bases unmatched: 9. The CDR3 covers 15 residues. Germline V gene data show CDR1 as DFQATT and CDR2 as SNEGSKA (reference sequence). The CDR3 here is CSALSGGGPPDTQYF. The CDR3 DNA sequence: TGCAGTGCTCTCAGCGGGGGGGGCCCCCCAGATACGCAGTATTTT.

This clonotype has ten or more counts. J is TRBJ2-7 and V is TRBV12-3 or TRBV12-4; 8 bases agree with TRBD2. There are 13 residues in the CDR3. The ends lost 4 bases at V and 2 bases at J; junction bases unmatched: 1. CDR3 in amino acids: CASSWGLAYEQYF. CDR3 nucleotides: TGTGCCAGCAGTTGGGGACTAGCCTACGAGCAGTACTTC.

This clonotype was seen only a few times. The gene calls are TRBV4-3 and TRBJ1-1; the match to TRBD1 covers 8 bases. Per germline, CDR1 LGHNA and CDR2 YSLEER. V was pared by 0 bases and J by 1 base, with 4 bases of the junction left unmatched. The CDR3 sequence is 16 residues long. The CDR3 loop is CASSQDSGTGNTEAFF. The CDR3 coding sequence is TGCGCCAGCAGCCAAGATTCCGGGACAGGGAACACTGAAGCTTTCTTT.

The genes are TRBV5-1 and TRBJ2-7, with TRBD2 identical over 8 bases. Germline trimming cut 0 bases from V and 7 bases from J; bases unmatched to any gene: 9. Germline V gene lookup returns CDR1 SGHRS and CDR2 YFSETQ. The CDR3 loop spans 15 amino acids. In DNA form, the CDR3 reads TGCGCCAGCAGCTTGGAGGCCCTCTCGGGAGGGGAGCAGTACTTC. Translation: CASSLEALSGGEQYF.

This clonotype was seen many times. V is TRBV20-1 and J is TRBJ2-1; possible D gene TRBD1, 5 bases. CDR3 length: 13 residues. Germline CDR1 and CDR2: DFQATT and SNEGSKA (reference sequence). V lost 5 bases to trimming and J lost 3 bases, with 11 bases between them. The CDR3 nucleotides are TGCAGTGCTGCCCGTGACAGCTACAATGAGCAGTTCTTC. As protein: CSAARDSYNEQFF.

V usage is TRBV6-1 and J usage is TRBJ1-1; no definite D call. Per the germline V gene, CDR1 is MNHNS and CDR2 is SASEGT. Between the trimmed V and J ends, which lost 8 bases and 1 base, there was a span of 5 bases. CDR3 length: 11 amino acids. As DNA, the CDR3 is TGTGCCAGCGTAAGGAACACTGAAGCTTTCTTT. Translating it yields CASVRNTEAFF.

This chain connects TRBV6-5 to TRBJ1-1, with D unclear. This CDR3 is built from 14 residues. The germline gives CDR1 MNHEY, CDR2 SVGAGI. Trimming left V 2 bases short and J 4 bases short, with 11 bases between. This CDR3 is CASSYKYGITEAFF. CDR3 DNA sequence: TGTGCCAGCAGTTACAAGTACGGAATCACTGAAGCTTTCTTT.

This clonotype has at least ten counts. The chain carries TRBV4-3 and TRBJ2-1; 9 positions agree with TRBD2. Trimming removed 2 bases from V and 8 bases from J; junction bases left unmatched: 22. The germline V gene encodes CDR1 LGHNA and CDR2 YSLEER. CDR3 size: 20 residues. CDR3 coding DNA: TGCGCCAGCAGCCAACGGTCGCCTAGCGGGGACAAACTACATATCGATGAGCAGTTCTTC. Encoded protein: CASSQRSPSGDKLHIDEQFF.

This clonotype was observed once. The chain links TRBV6-1 to TRBJ1-5; D is perhaps TRBD1 (5 bases). Germline assignment: CDR1 MNHNS and CDR2 SASEGT. V was clipped by 8 bases and J by 0 bases, with 11 bases between them. This CDR3 has 14 residues. For the CDR3, the DNA is TGTGCCAGCGCTTCAGGGTTTAGCAATCAGCCCCAGCATTTT. It codes for CASASGFSNQPQHF.

This chain connects TRBV18 to TRBJ2-2; 7 bases are a match to TRBD1. Per the germline V gene, CDR1 is KGHSH and CDR2 is LQKENI. CDR3 length: 15 residues. V shed 3 bases and J 5 bases; nucleotides not matched to a gene: 6. The CDR3 spells CASSPTGFETGELFF. The CDR3 DNA follows: TGTGCCAGCTCACCGACAGGGTTCGAGACCGGGGAGCTGTTTTTT. The variable domain in full, completed from reference TRBV18 and TRBJ2-2, reads NAGVMQNPRHLVRRRGQEARLRCSPMKGHSHVYWYRQLPEEGLKFMVYLQKENIIDESGMPKERFSAEFPKEGPSILRIQQVVRGDSAAYFCASSPTGFETGELFFGEGSRLTVL.

This clonotype occurred many times. The rearrangement uses TRBV24-1 and TRBJ1-5, with a possible D match to TRBD1 (6 bases). The V end lost 7 bases, the J end lost 3 bases, and 12 bases lay between the germline ends. This CDR3 region has 14 residues. Germline V lookup: CDR1 KGHDR, CDR2 SFDVKD. The CDR3: CATSAGQLNQPQHF. CDR3 DNA sequence: TGTGCCACCAGCGCCGGACAGCTCAATCAGCCCCAGCATTTT.

This clonotype was seen ten or more times. This rearrangement joins TRBV3-1 to TRBJ2-3, with D perhaps assigned TRBD1 or TRBD2 (5 bases each). Germline CDR1 LGHDT, CDR2 YNNKEL (reference sequence). The CDR3 has 14 residues. V was trimmed by 3 bases and J by 7 bases, leaving 14 bases between them. The CDR3 reads CASSQNPGAYTQYF. The CDR3, as DNA: TGTGCCAGCAGCCAGAACCCCGGGGCTTATACGCAGTATTTT.

This clonotype was found a few times. This rearrangement joins TRBV6-1 to TRBJ1-1; D gene unclear. Trimming took 7 bases from V and 5 from J, leaving 17 bases between them. The V gene's germline CDR1 is MNHNS and CDR2 SASEGT. The CDR3 extends over 14 amino acids. For the CDR3, the DNA is TGTGCCAGCACCCCGTTTCGCGGAGGAACTGAAGCTTTCTTT. It is translated as CASTPFRGGTEAFF.

J is TRBJ2-1 and V is TRBV24-1; D may be TRBD2 (6 bases). Germline CDR1 and CDR2: KGHDR and SFDVKD. The V end was cut by 9 bases, the J end by 1 base, with 12 bases between. The CDR3 is made up of 14 amino acids. The CDR3 sequence is CATARGGSYNEQFF. For the CDR3, the DNA is TGTGCCACCGCAAGAGGAGGGTCCTACAATGAGCAGTTCTTC.